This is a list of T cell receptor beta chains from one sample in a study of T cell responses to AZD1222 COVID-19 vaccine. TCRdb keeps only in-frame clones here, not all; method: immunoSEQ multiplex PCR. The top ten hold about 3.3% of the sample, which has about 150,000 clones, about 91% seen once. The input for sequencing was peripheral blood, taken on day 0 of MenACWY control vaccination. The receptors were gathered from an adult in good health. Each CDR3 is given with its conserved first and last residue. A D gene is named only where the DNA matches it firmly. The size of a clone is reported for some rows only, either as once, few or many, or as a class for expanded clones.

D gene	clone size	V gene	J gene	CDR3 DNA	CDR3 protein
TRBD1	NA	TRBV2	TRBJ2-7	TGTGCCAGCAGTTCGGACAGGAACGAGCAGTACTTC	CASSSDRNEQYF
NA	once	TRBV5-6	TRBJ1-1	TGTGCCAGCAGCTTGGTCGGGGCAGGGGCTGAAGCTTTCTTT	CASSLVGAGAEAFF
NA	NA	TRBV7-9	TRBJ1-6	TGTGCCAGCAGCTTACAATGGGGGGCTAGGCTCCACTTT	CASSLQWGARLHF
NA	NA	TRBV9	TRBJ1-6	TGTGCCAGCAGCCCCCAGGGATCCTATAATTCACCCCTCCACTTT	CASSPQGSYNSPLHF
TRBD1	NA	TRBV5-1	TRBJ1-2	TGCGCCAGCAGCTTGGGGACAGGGGGCTATGGCTACACCTTC	CASSLGTGGYGYTF
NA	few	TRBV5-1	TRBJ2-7	TGCGCCAGCAGCTTGGCCGCGGGGAATACCTACGAGCAGTACTTC	CASSLAAGNTYEQYF
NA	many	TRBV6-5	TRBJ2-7	TGTGCCAGCAGTTACGGGGGAATTACCTACGAGCAGTACTTC	CASSYGGITYEQYF
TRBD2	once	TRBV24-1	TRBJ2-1	TGTGCCACCAGTGATTCCGGGACTAGCGGGAGGGGTAGCTCCTACAATGAGCAGTTCTTC	CATSDSGTSGRGSSYNEQFF
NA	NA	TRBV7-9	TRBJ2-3	TGTGCCAGCACCCCAAGGGGGAGGGCCGTCCCCGCGCAGTATTTT	CASTPRGRAVPAQYF
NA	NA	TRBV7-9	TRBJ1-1	TGTGCCAGCAGCTTAGTGGGGGGAAGCACTGAAGCTTTCTTT	CASSLVGGSTEAFF
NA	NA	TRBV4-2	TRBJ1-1	TGTGCCAGCAGCCAAGGCAGGGGAGCTTTCTTT	CASSQGRGAFF
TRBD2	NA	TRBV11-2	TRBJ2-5	TGTGCCAGCAGCTTAGAAGGCTCTCTAGCGGGAGAGACCCAGTACTTC	CASSLEGSLAGETQYF
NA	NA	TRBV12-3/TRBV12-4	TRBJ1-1	TGTGCCAGCAGTCAGGGTGGGAACACTGAAGCTTTCTTT	CASSQGGNTEAFF
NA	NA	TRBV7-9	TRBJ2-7	TGTGCCAGCAGCTTAGACGGGGATAGTTGGGAGCAGTACTTC	CASSLDGDSWEQYF
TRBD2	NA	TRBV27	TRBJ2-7	TGTGCCAGCAGTTTATCGTTTAGCGGGACCTACGAGCAGTACTTC	CASSLSFSGTYEQYF
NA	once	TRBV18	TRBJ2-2	TGTGCCAGCAAAGAGACAGGAGACACCGGGGAGCTGTTTTTT	CASKETGDTGELFF
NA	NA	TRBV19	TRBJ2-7	TGTGCCAGTAGTATAGACCAGGGCTTCTACGAGCAGTACTTC	CASSIDQGFYEQYF
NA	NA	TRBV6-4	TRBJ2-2	TGTGCCAGCAGTGACTCGACAAACACCGGGGAGCTGTTTTTT	CASSDSTNTGELFF
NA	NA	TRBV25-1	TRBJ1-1	TGTGCCAGCAGTTTAGGGACTGAAGCTTTCTTT	CASSLGTEAFF
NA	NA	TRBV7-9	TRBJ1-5	TGTGCCAGCAGCGACAGTGGACGTCAGCCCCAGCATTTT	CASSDSGRQPQHF
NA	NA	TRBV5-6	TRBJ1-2	TGTGCCAGCAGCTTGCGGGAGGCGTATGGCTACACCTTC	CASSLREAYGYTF
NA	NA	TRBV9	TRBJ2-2	TGTGCCAGCAGCGTAGACAATGGCAGGGCCACCGGGGAGCTGTTTTTT	CASSVDNGRATGELFF
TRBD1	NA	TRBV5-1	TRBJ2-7	TGCGCCAGCAGCTCCTCACAGGGGTACGAGCAGTACTTC	CASSSSQGYEQYF
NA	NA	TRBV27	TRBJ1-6	TGTGCCAGCAGTTTTCCCGGGGGCCGGGATTCACCCCTCCACTTT	CASSFPGGRDSPLHF
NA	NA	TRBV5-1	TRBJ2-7	TGCGCCAGCAGCTTGGCCTCGGAGGGGGTGATCTACGAGCAGTACTTC	CASSLASEGVIYEQYF
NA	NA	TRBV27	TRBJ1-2	TGTGCCAGCAGTTTGAGGTCCGGACGGAAGACTAACTATGGCTACACCTTC	CASSLRSGRKTNYGYTF
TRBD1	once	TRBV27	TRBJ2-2	TGTGCCAGCAGTAAACCGGGACAGGGTGCCACCGGGGAGCTGTTTTTT	CASSKPGQGATGELFF
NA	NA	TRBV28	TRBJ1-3	TGTGCCAGCAGTTTATTGGGGAGCTCTGGAAACACCATATATTTT	CASSLLGSSGNTIYF
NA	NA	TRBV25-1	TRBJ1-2	TGTGCCAGCTCCGCAGGGAGGCGGGGCTACACCTTC	CASSAGRRGYTF
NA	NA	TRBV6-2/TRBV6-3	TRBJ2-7	TGTGCCAGCAGTTATGGGGCAGGTGTAACCTACGAGCAGTACTTC	CASSYGAGVTYEQYF
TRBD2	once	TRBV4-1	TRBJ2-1	TGCGCCAGCAGCCAAGTTGGGGGTCGTAGCGGGAGGTACTACAATGAGCAGTTCTTC	CASSQVGGRSGRYYNEQFF
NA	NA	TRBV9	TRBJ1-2	TGTGCCAGCAGCGCAGCGGGAGGGGTTGGCTACACCTTC	CASSAAGGVGYTF
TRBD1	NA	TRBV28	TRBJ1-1	TGTGCCAGTGACCAAGACAGGGAACAGGAGACTGAAGCTTTCTTT	CASDQDREQETEAFF
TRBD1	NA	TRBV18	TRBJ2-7	TGTGCCAGCTCACCTAGACAGGGGGGCTTCTACGAGCAGTACTTC	CASSPRQGGFYEQYF
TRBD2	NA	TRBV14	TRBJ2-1	TGTGCCAGCAGCCGATCGAGAGGGACTAGCCAATTCAATGAGCAGTTCTTC	CASSRSRGTSQFNEQFF
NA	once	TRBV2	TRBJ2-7	TGTGCCCGTAGGACCGCTGCCTCCCACGAGCAGTACTTC	CARRTAASHEQYF
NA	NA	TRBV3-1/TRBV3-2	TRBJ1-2	TGTGCCAGCAGCCAAGATGAACGGCCCGGCACCTTC	CASSQDERPGTF
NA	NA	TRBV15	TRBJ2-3	TGTGCCACCAGCAGAGATCGAGGGCAGGCGTACACAGATACGCAGTATTTT	CATSRDRGQAYTDTQYF
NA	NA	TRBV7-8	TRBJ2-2	TGTGCCAGCAGTCGGGACGGGAACACCGGGGAGCTGTTTTTT	CASSRDGNTGELFF
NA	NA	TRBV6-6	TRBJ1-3	TGTGCCAGCAGTTACTCGGCCGGAAACACCATATATTTT	CASSYSAGNTIYF
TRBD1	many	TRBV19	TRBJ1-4	TGTGCCAGTAGTGCGGACAGGGGAAAACTGTTTTTT	CASSADRGKLFF
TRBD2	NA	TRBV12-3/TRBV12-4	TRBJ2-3	TGTGCCAGCCTATTCCGGGGGGCAGATACGCAGTATTTT	CASLFRGADTQYF
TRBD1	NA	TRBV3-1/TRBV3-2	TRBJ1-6	TGTGCCAGCAGCCAAGGGACAGGGATCGACAATTCACCCCTCCACTTT	CASSQGTGIDNSPLHF
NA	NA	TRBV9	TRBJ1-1	TGTGCCAGCAGTGCCGGGACCAACACTGAAGCTTTCTTT	CASSAGTNTEAFF
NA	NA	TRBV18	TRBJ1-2	TGTGCCAGCTCACCAGGACCTGGCCGAGGCTACACCTTC	CASSPGPGRGYTF
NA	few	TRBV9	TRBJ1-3	TGTGCCAGCAGCCTTTCCAACTCTGGAAACACCATATATTTT	CASSLSNSGNTIYF
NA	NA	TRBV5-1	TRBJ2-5	TGCGCCAGCAGCTTGCGGCTCAGCAGAGAGACCCAGTACTTC	CASSLRLSRETQYF
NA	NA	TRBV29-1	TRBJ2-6	TGCAGCGTTGACGGAGGGGACTCTGGGGCCAACGTCCTGACTTTC	CSVDGGDSGANVLTF
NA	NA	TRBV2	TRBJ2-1	TGTGCCAGCAGAGAGGGTTGGGCACACAATGAGCAGTTCTTC	CASREGWAHNEQFF
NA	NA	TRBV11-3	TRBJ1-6	TGTGCCAGCAGCTTTTTTACCTGGAGCTCCTATAATTCACCCCTCCACTTT	CASSFFTWSSYNSPLHF
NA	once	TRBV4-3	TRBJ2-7	TGCGCCAGCAGCCAAGATCGAGCCGAAGGGGCCCCCTACGAGCAGTACTTC	CASSQDRAEGAPYEQYF
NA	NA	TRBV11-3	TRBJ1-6	TGTGCCAGCAGCTGGGACACCAGCAATTCACCCCTCCACTTT	CASSWDTSNSPLHF
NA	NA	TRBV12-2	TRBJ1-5	TGTGCAAGTCGCTTAGCGGTTGGCAGTTATAGCAATCAGCCCCAGCATTTT	CASRLAVGSYSNQPQHF